Below, one T cell receptor (beta chain) is given with its context. Its specificity is not known. One entry per CDR3 protein results from TCRdb running MiXCR on the reads. The sample comprises 650,000 to 900,000 distinct CDR3 sequences, 25% to 30% of which are singletons, and over 10% rests with the top ten. The sample comes from a study of T cell repertoires in cytomegalovirus infection. Overall study: HLA-B-restricted CMV epitopes that are well studied, plus recently identified HLA-C-restricted ones, were used by the study. Carrying CMV and the relevant HLA type showed in public TCR beta signatures.

Study-wide points: Cumulated frequencies of public TCR beta families served to identify carriers of CMV plus the relevant HLA. What dominated the ex vivo response were HLA-C-restricted CMV-specific TCR beta clonotypes.

The CDR3 has 16 residues. CDR1 MNHEY and CDR2 SVGEGT come from the germline V gene. The V and J ends lost 2 bases and 1 base respectively, with 14 bases between them. Source: cultured CD8+ T cells from PBMCs, taken from culture after CMV antigen stimulation. This clonotype was obtained from a human donor in good health (CMV status not recorded). Some clones in this sample may be carry-over from other donors' samples. This sequence joins TRBV6-2 or TRBV6-3 and TRBJ1-1; no clear D gene. The CDR3 DNA reads TGTGCCAGCAGTTACAACGTAGAACAGAGGAACACTGAAGCTTTCTTT. It yields the protein CASSYNVEQRNTEAFF.